The clone carrying this T cell receptor beta chain was detected once. What it binds is unknown. From germline, CDR1 is KGHSH and CDR2 LQKENI. CDR3 length: 14 amino acids. Trimming removed 2 bases at V and 4 bases at J, with 8 bases between. The assay was immunoSEQ multiplex PCR, and TCRdb's table has in-frame clones only and misses some. This table has about 65,000 clones, approximately 94% appearing once. The data originate from a study of cytomegalovirus exposure and HLA in healthy donors. The study, taken as a whole, reports: It was confirmed in vitro that a few of the CMV-associated chains were specific for CMV antigens. The study listed approximately 160 cytomegalovirus-associated TCR beta chains.

The sample consisted of PBMCs. The chain uses TRBV18 and TRBJ1-4; no clear D gene. This TCR was recovered from a man aged 18 to 35 in good health and CMV-seropositive. CDR3 bases: TGTGCCAGCTCACCAGGGCGTAGTAATGAAAAACTGTTTTTT. This codes for CASSPGRSNEKLFF. The entire variable domain, with the rest obtained from reference TRBV18 and TRBJ1-4, is as follows: NAGVMQNPRHLVRRRGQEARLRCSPMKGHSHVYWYRQLPEEGLKFMVYLQKENIIDESGMPKERFSAEFPKEGPSILRIQQVVRGDSAAYFCASSPGRSNEKLFFGSGTQLSVL.